This entry lists 2 T cell receptor beta chains sequenced from one sample in a study of glioma-infiltrating T cells. The iRepertoire nested amplicon-rescue multiplex PCR amplified TCR alpha and beta CDR3s from RNA. TCRdb recomputed calls from the multiplex PCR reads with MiXCR, one row per CDR3 protein. The sample holds under 200,000 distinct CDR3 sequences, 30% to 40% seen once. The source material was glioma tissue, nonneoplastic brain tissue, or PBMCs (not recorded which). Every receptor here comes from a human donor with low-grade glioma or glioblastoma, undergoing nonglioma brain surgery, or in good health (not recorded which).

With regard to this clonotype: This clone may be a read error of a much larger clone one base away. This sequence joins TRBV5-1 and TRBJ1-1; D is perhaps TRBD1 (6 bases). Germline CDR1 reads SGHRS; CDR2 reads YFSETQ. The CDR3 consists of 13 residues. Trimming pared 3 bases from V and 5 bases from J, leaving 11 bases between. The CDR3 nucleotides read TGCGCCAGCAGCTACGGACAGAAAACTGAAGCTTTCTTT. It specifies CASSYGQKTEAFF.

The J gene is TRBJ2-1, the V gene TRBV27; 12 bases agree with TRBD1. The V gene end was trimmed by 6 bases and the J gene end by 8 bases; junction bases not matched to a gene: 5. Germline V gives CDR1 MNHEY, CDR2 SMNVEV (reference sequence). The CDR3 is 14 amino acids. This chain's CDR3 is CASRPGQGADEQFF. DNA of the CDR3: TGTGCCAGCAGACCGGGACAGGGGGCGGATGAGCAGTTCTTC.